The 27 T cell receptor beta chains below come from one sample, sequenced in a study of beta chain features in type 1 diabetes. Reverse transcribing all isolated RNA meant expressed TCRB transcripts were sequenced. Profiled with immunoSEQ multiplex PCR; TCRdb holds only in-frame clones, not every one. Seen here are more than 350,000 clones, roughly 10% observed once, and the top ten hold 0.046%. The sample was naive CD4+ T cells from blood. The receptor set was obtained from a woman aged 18-35 years in good health.

J is TRBJ1-2 and V is TRBV5-1; D is unresolved. Per germline, CDR1 SGHRS and CDR2 YFSETQ. The CDR3 has 14 amino acids. V lost 5 bases to trimming and J lost 2 bases, with 13 bases between them. The CDR3 region has the DNA TGCGCCAGCAGACCTGACACAAAGAACTATGGCTACACCTTC. Translation gives CASRPDTKNYGYTF.

The chain uses TRBV7-9 and TRBJ2-5; 14 bases line up with TRBD2. The germline CDR1 and CDR2 sequences are SEHNR and FQNEAQ (reference sequence). V lost 3 bases, J lost 2 bases, and 2 bases stayed unmatched. The CDR3 is 16 residues long. CDR3 DNA sequence: TGTGCCAGCAGCTTGGGACTAGCGGGAGAGCAAGAGACCCAGTACTTC. This gives the protein CASSLGLAGEQETQYF.

The sample holds a few counts of this clone. The V and J genes are TRBV2 and TRBJ1-2; D ambiguous. Trimming cost V 4 bases and J 8 bases, with 8 bases left between them. The CDR3 is 11 amino acids. CDR1 and CDR2 from the germline V gene are SNHLY and FYNNEI. The CDR3 nucleotides are TGTGCCAGCAGTGTAGGGCACGGCTACACCTTC. It yields the protein CASSVGHGYTF.

This clone was detected only a few times. The genes are TRBV28 and TRBJ2-6; D ambiguous. The CDR3 has 17 amino acids. V shed 5 bases and J shed 2 bases, with 16 bases lying between them. Germline CDR1 and CDR2: MDHEN and SYDVKM. Here the CDR3 reads CASSPPTSLAGANVLTF. CDR3 sequence (DNA): TGTGCCAGCAGTCCCCCCACGTCGTTAGCTGGGGCCAACGTCCTGACTTTC.

V is TRBV2 and J is TRBJ2-7, with D maybe TRBD1 (5 bases). Germline V gives CDR1 SNHLY, CDR2 FYNNEI. CDR3 length: 11 residues. V gave up 6 bases and J gave up 6 bases, with 9 bases separating them. The CDR3 region has the DNA TGTGCCAGCAGCCCCAGGGTCGAGCAGTACGTC. Protein product: CASSPRVEQYV.

The chain recombines TRBV19 with TRBJ2-3, with TRBD1 matching 7 bases. Trimming took 4 bases from V and 8 from J; bases not matched to a gene: 3. Looked up from germline, CDR1 is LNHDA and CDR2 is SQIVND (reference sequence). The length of the CDR3 is 12 residues. CDR3 residues: CASSTSGGTQYF. CDR3 DNA: TGTGCCAGTAGTACCTCAGGGGGTACGCAGTATTTT.

The rearrangement uses TRBV9 and TRBJ2-5, with 11 nucleotides matching TRBD2. CDR3 length: 15 amino acids. With V trimmed by 0 bases and J by 5 bases, 3 bases remained unmatched. Per germline, CDR1 SGDLS and CDR2 YYNGEE. This chain's CDR3 is CASSVAGTSGETQYF. CDR3 DNA sequence: TGTGCCAGCAGCGTAGCTGGGACTAGCGGCGAGACCCAGTACTTC.

This clone was counted only a few times. The chain is built from TRBV2 and TRBJ2-7; D is undetermined. This CDR3 region has 13 residues. Germline CDR1 and CDR2: SNHLY and FYNNEI. V lost 0 bases and J 8 bases, leaving 11 bases between the germline ends. CDR3 sequence (DNA): TGTGCCAGCAGTGAAGCGCGGAGTTCGAAGCAGTACTTC. This sequence encodes CASSEARSSKQYF.

This chain links TRBV9 with TRBJ2-7; either TRBD1 or TRBD2 may supply D (5 bases each). Per germline, CDR1 SGDLS and CDR2 YYNGEE. Between the trimmed V and J ends, which lost 0 bases and 2 bases, there was a span of 9 bases. The CDR3 contains 14 residues. This CDR3 is CASSVDWGPYEQYF. DNA of the CDR3: TGTGCCAGCAGCGTAGATTGGGGACCCTACGAGCAGTACTTC.

This clone was counted only a few times. The V and J genes are TRBV5-4 and TRBJ2-2; 8 nucleotides match TRBD1. The CDR3 is 14 amino acids. Per the germline V gene, CDR1 is SGHNT and CDR2 is YYREEE (reference sequence). V shed 5 bases and J 1 base; nucleotides not matched to a gene: 1. CDR3 sequence (DNA): TGTGCCAGCAGAGGGACAGGGAACACCGGGGAGCTGTTTTTT. Residues: CASRGTGNTGELFF.

The J gene is TRBJ2-7, the V gene TRBV7-2; the match to TRBD1 covers 7 bases. The length of the CDR3 is 17 residues. Germline V lookup: CDR1 SGHTA, CDR2 FQGNSA. J gave up 0 bases and V 6 bases, and 14 bases lay outside the gene matches. The CDR3 nucleotides read TGTGCCAGCAGTAGCTCTTTGAGGGGGCGGAGCTCCTACGAGCAGTACTTC. Translation gives CASSSSLRGRSSYEQYF.

This chain links TRBV5-1 with TRBJ2-5, with TRBD2 matching 8 bases. The CDR3 runs 15 residues. Per the germline V gene, CDR1 is SGHRS and CDR2 is YFSETQ. V lost 3 bases and J lost 6; bases outside the gene matches: 10. The CDR3 protein is CASSSSSGATQTQYF. CDR3 DNA sequence: TGCGCCAGCAGCTCCAGTAGCGGGGCCACACAGACCCAGTACTTC.

This clone was observed a few times. The gene calls are TRBV9 and TRBJ2-7, with TRBD1 matching over 9 bases. The ends lost 5 bases at V and 2 bases at J; junction bases unmatched: 8. Germline CDR1 and CDR2: SGDLS and YYNGEE. The length of the CDR3 is 15 residues. The CDR3 DNA follows: TGTGCCAGCAGTCGCCAGACAGGGGGGACCTACGAGCAGTACTTC. This gives the protein CASSRQTGGTYEQYF.

Only a few counts were recorded for this clone. The chain couples TRBV6-1 to TRBJ2-5, with D possibly matching TRBD1 (5 bases). The CDR3 consists of 13 residues. Germline assignment: CDR1 MNHNS and CDR2 SASEGT. Between the trimmed V and J ends, which lost 8 bases and 5 bases, there was a span of 15 bases. The CDR3 protein is CASPARVGETQYF. For the CDR3, the DNA is TGTGCCAGCCCGGCCAGGGTTGGTGAGACCCAGTACTTC.

This clone was counted between two and nine times. The genes are TRBV7-3 and TRBJ2-5; either TRBD1 or TRBD2 may supply D (5 bases each). V lost 5 bases and J lost 9, with 22 bases in between. From germline, CDR1 is SGHTA and CDR2 FQGTGA. The CDR3 has 15 residues. Written as DNA, the CDR3 is TGTGCCAGCAGCAATGACCGGGACCTAGGAATGGCCCAGTACTTC. This gives the protein CASSNDRDLGMAQYF.

CDR3 nucleotide sequence: TGCAGCGCATCTACGGGCGGGCAGCCCCAGCATTTT. Protein product: CSASTGGQPQHF. This chain links TRBV29-1 with TRBJ1-5; no firm D call. Germline CDR1 SQVTM, CDR2 ANQGSEA. V was trimmed by 7 bases and J by 7 bases, leaving 14 bases between them. This CDR3 is built from 12 residues.

The chain uses TRBV15 and TRBJ2-7, with 7 bases that match TRBD1. CDR1 is LNHNV, CDR2 YYDKDF, per germline (reference sequence). The V and J ends lost 3 bases and 2 bases, in that order; junction bases with no gene match: 7. The CDR3 length is 15 residues. The CDR3 region has the DNA TGTGCCACCAGCAGTCGGACAGGCCCAACCTACGAGCAGTACTTC. This codes for CATSSRTGPTYEQYF. Full variable domain (rest looked up from reference TRBV15 and TRBJ2-7): DAMVIQNPRYQVTQFGKPVTLSCSQTLNHNVMYWYQQKSSQAPKLLFHYYDKDFNNEADTPDNFQSRRPNTSFCFLDIRSPGLGDTAMYLCATSSRTGPTYEQYFGPGTRLTVT.

The chain carries TRBV29-1 and TRBJ1-2, with D tentatively TRBD1 (5 bases). The CDR3 sequence is 12 residues long. Between the trimmed V and J ends, which lost 7 bases and 7 bases, there was a span of 16 bases. Germline V gives CDR1 SQVTM, CDR2 ANQGSEA. CDR3 DNA: TGCAGCGGTGTGCGCAGGGCAGGTGGCTACACCTTC. Amino acids: CSGVRRAGGYTF.

This clone was seen only a few times. The chain recombines TRBV9 with TRBJ2-5; 9 positions match TRBD1. V trimming: 1 base; J trimming: 5 bases; junction bases outside the gene matches: 6. This CDR3 contains 15 residues. The germline gives CDR1 SGDLS, CDR2 YYNGEE. The CDR3 spells CASSVLQGAMETQYF. For the CDR3, the DNA is TGTGCCAGCAGCGTATTACAGGGGGCTATGGAGACCCAGTACTTC.

The rearrangement links TRBV7-6 to TRBJ2-7; D unresolved. Germline V gene lookup returns CDR1 SGHVS and CDR2 FNYEAQ. Deletions cut 2 bases from V and 0 bases from J, with 11 bases between. The CDR3 totals 15 residues. CDR3 bases: TGTGCCAGCAGCTTAAGGGCTCTAGGCTCCTACGAGCAGTACTTC. Its translation is CASSLRALGSYEQYF.

The chain recombines TRBV7-9 with TRBJ2-3; TRBD1 matches at 8 bases. The CDR3 is 15 amino acids. Germline trimming cut 10 bases from V and 2 bases from J; bases unmatched to any gene: 11. Per germline, CDR1 SEHNR and CDR2 FQNEAQ (reference sequence). The CDR3 loop is CAMDWTGRSTDTQYF. CDR3 coding DNA: TGTGCCATGGACTGGACAGGGCGGTCCACAGATACGCAGTATTTT.

This clone has only a few counts. The J gene is TRBJ2-5, the V gene TRBV7-6; D is undetermined. CDR1 and CDR2 (germline): SGHVS, FNYEAQ. V was trimmed by 5 bases and J by 4 bases, leaving 14 bases between them. The CDR3 spans 14 residues. DNA of the CDR3: TGTGCCAGCAGCCCAGTAGGGCAGATAGAGACCCAGTACTTC. Residues: CASSPVGQIETQYF.

CDR3: CASSFRLNTEAFF. CDR3 in DNA: TGTGCCAGCAGCTTCCGGCTAAACACTGAAGCTTTCTTT. The gene calls are TRBV7-2 and TRBJ1-1; D uncertain. Trimming cost V 3 bases and J 2 bases, with 7 bases left between them. Germline V gives CDR1 SGHTA, CDR2 FQGNSA. This CDR3 region has 13 residues.

This clone was counted only a few times. The rearrangement uses TRBV5-1 and TRBJ2-2; unclear D gene. The CDR3 extends over 14 amino acids. V lost 4 bases and J lost 0, with 7 bases in between. Looked up from germline, CDR1 is SGHRS and CDR2 is YFSETQ. CDR3 sequence: CASSPAANTGELFF. The CDR3 coding sequence is TGCGCCAGCAGCCCGGCAGCGAACACCGGGGAGCTGTTTTTT.

The rearrangement uses TRBV4-3 and TRBJ2-2; D unresolved. The CDR3 length is 15 residues. With 0 bases removed from V and 2 bases from J, the gap between germline ends came to 7 bases. CDR1 is LGHNA and CDR2 is YSLEER in the germline V gene. Here the CDR3 reads CASSQESLNTGELFF. CDR3 sequence (DNA): TGCGCCAGCAGCCAAGAAAGCTTAAACACCGGGGAGCTGTTTTTT.

The rearrangement uses TRBV5-6 and TRBJ2-1; no clear D gene. Germline V CDR1 and CDR2: SGHDT, YYEEEE. The CDR3 runs 15 residues. Trimming pared 2 bases from V and 6 bases from J, leaving 15 bases between. CDR3 in amino acids: CASSLVGLLPNEQFF. The CDR3 DNA follows: TGTGCCAGCAGCTTAGTCGGTTTACTCCCCAATGAGCAGTTCTTC.

The chain couples TRBV6-6 to TRBJ2-4; D is unresolved. V lost 1 base, J lost 3 bases, and 13 bases lay in between. Germline V gene lookup returns CDR1 MNHNY and CDR2 SVGAGI (reference sequence). The CDR3 covers 16 residues. The CDR3 DNA sequence: TGTGCCAGCAGTTACTTAGTGGTTGACGTCAAAAACATTCAGTACTTC. As protein: CASSYLVVDVKNIQYF.